Listed below are T cell receptor beta chains from one sample, sequenced in a study of T cells in Graves' hyperthyroidism and ophthalmopathy. TCRdb re-derived calls from the multiplex PCR reads in MiXCR, one entry per CDR3 protein. This sample has about 640,000 distinct CDR3 sequences, with roughly 15% found just once. The specimen sequenced was blood. The receptors originated from a woman in her forties or fifties with Graves' ophthalmopathy. Each CDR3 is given with its conserved first and last residue. The D gene is left open where the match is weak. Size values are once, few and many counts, or a class for expanded clones, and some rows have none.

size	J	D	V	CDR3	DNA
many	TRBJ1-4	-	TRBV15	CATSRLGGEKLFF	TGTGCCACCAGCAGACTAGGTGGTGAAAAACTGTTTTTT
-	TRBJ2-6	TRBD2	TRBV29-1	CSVRGLGGSSGANVLTF	TGCAGCGTTCGGGGACTAGGGGGGTCCTCTGGGGCCAACGTCCTGACTTTC
many	TRBJ1-1	-	TRBV28	CASRQGAQNTEAFF	TGTGCCAGCAGACAGGGTGCGCAGAACACTGAAGCTTTCTTT
-	TRBJ2-1	TRBD2	TRBV10-2	CASGRGLAGVGEQFF	TGCGCCAGCGGCCGGGGACTAGCGGGAGTTGGTGAGCAGTTCTTC
many	TRBJ2-4	TRBD2	TRBV20-1	CSAREELAGKNIQYF	TGCAGTGCTAGAGAGGAGCTAGCGGGTAAAAACATTCAGTACTTC
many	TRBJ2-5	-	TRBV28	CASSLYRALEETQYF	TGTGCCAGCAGTTTATACAGGGCCTTGGAAGAGACCCAGTACTTC
-	TRBJ2-5	-	TRBV6-2/TRBV6-3	CASSYSRVERETQYF	TGTGCCAGCAGTTACTCGAGGGTAGAAAGAGAGACCCAGTACTTC
few	TRBJ2-5	-	TRBV5-1	CASSLWSGNQETQYF	TGCGCCAGCAGCTTGTGGTCCGGGAACCAAGAGACCCAGTACTTC
few	TRBJ2-1	TRBD1	TRBV4-3	CASSQNRDRAEQFF	TGCGCCAGCAGCCAAAACCGGGACAGGGCTGAGCAGTTCTTC
-	TRBJ2-3	-	TRBV30	CAWTTPGQTSTDTQYF	TGTGCCTGGACGACCCCGGGACAAACTAGCACAGATACGCAGTATTTT
many	TRBJ2-3	TRBD2	TRBV5-1	CASSKNTGTSGTDTQYF	TGCGCCAGCAGCAAGAACACCGGGACTAGCGGCACAGATACGCAGTATTTT
many	TRBJ2-7	-	TRBV7-2	CASSFKREQYF	TGTGCCAGCAGCTTCAAGAGGGAGCAGTACTTC
few	TRBJ2-7	-	TRBV4-3	CASSQEEGSSYEQYF	TGCGCCAGCAGCCAAGAGGAGGGTTCCTCCTACGAGCAGTACTTC
-	TRBJ2-7	TRBD2	TRBV18	CASSSRLAGGAEQYF	TGTGCCAGCTCATCCCGACTAGCGGGAGGTGCCGAGCAGTACTTC
many	TRBJ2-5	TRBD1	TRBV18	CASSPRAQGAETQYF	TGTGCCAGCTCACCAAGGGCACAGGGGGCAGAGACCCAGTACTTC
-	TRBJ2-2	TRBD2	TRBV7-9	CASSAQLAGGSGELFF	TGTGCCAGCAGCGCGCAACTAGCGGGAGGTTCCGGGGAGCTGTTTTTT
few	TRBJ2-7	TRBD1	TRBV6-2/TRBV6-3	CASSSRDRVDEQYF	TGTGCCAGCAGTTCTCGGGACAGGGTGGACGAGCAGTACTTC
many	TRBJ1-2	-	TRBV11-2	CASSFLGIYGYTF	TGTGCCAGCAGCTTTCTGGGAATCTATGGCTACACCTTC